The sequence of this T cell receptor beta chain was determined in a study of technical replicates of blood from a few donors. From germline, CDR1 is MGHRA and CDR2 YSYEKL. V lost 6 bases to trimming and J lost 5 bases; unmatched junction nucleotides: 12. The CDR3 has 15 residues. The repertoire was sequenced with immunoSEQ multiplex PCR; TCRdb's copy has only in-frame clones and lacks some. The sample lists about 60,000 clones, around 87% seen once, with approximately 5.2% in the top ten. The chain links TRBV4-1 to TRBJ2-5; 7 bases line up with TRBD2. This receptor was obtained from a human donor in good health. Some clones in this sample may be carry-over from other donors' samples. Sequencing was done on a sample of PBMCs. The CDR3 protein is CASRSGEGLLETQYF. The CDR3 DNA reads TGCGCCAGCAGATCCGGGGAGGGTCTGTTGGAGACCCAGTACTTC.